Listed below are T cell receptor beta chains from one sample, sequenced in a study of cytomegalovirus exposure and HLA in healthy donors. Profiled with immunoSEQ multiplex PCR; TCRdb holds only in-frame clones, not every one. This sample contains around 140,000 clones. The specimen was PBMCs. Source of these receptors: a male donor in good health and CMV-seronegative. Both conserved end residues are part of each CDR3. A D gene is named only where the DNA matches it firmly.

length: 16
J: TRBJ1-1
V: TRBV7-2
D: -
CDR3: CASSLDPGVMNTEAFF
DNA: TGTGCCAGCAGCTTAGATCCTGGAGTCATGAACACTGAAGCTTTCTTT

length: 15
J: TRBJ1-4
V: TRBV5-1
D: -
CDR3: CASSFGGVGNEKLFF
DNA: TGCGCCAGCAGCTTTGGAGGGGTCGGTAATGAAAAACTGTTTTTT

length: 13
J: TRBJ2-3
V: TRBV10-3
D: -
CDR3: CAIRPGGTDTQYF
DNA: TGTGCCATCAGGCCAGGGGGCACAGATACGCAGTATTTT

length: 21
J: TRBJ2-3
V: TRBV6-4
D: TRBD2
CDR3: CASSDSWGLEAGGTATDTQYF
DNA: TGTGCCAGCAGTGACTCGTGGGGTTTGGAAGCGGGAGGTACGGCAACAGATACGCAGTATTTT

length: 19
J: TRBJ2-7
V: TRBV4-2
D: -
CDR3: CASSQDGEGHLGKRDEQYF
DNA: TGTGCCAGCAGCCAAGATGGTGAAGGACACCTCGGCAAACGAGACGAGCAGTACTTC

length: 12
J: TRBJ2-1
V: TRBV30
D: -
CDR3: CAWREQVVEQFF
DNA: TGTGCCTGGAGGGAACAGGTTGTTGAGCAGTTCTTC

length: 15
J: TRBJ2-5
V: TRBV18
D: TRBD2
CDR3: CASSLGAGDQETQYF
DNA: TGTGCCAGCTCTCTCGGAGCGGGGGACCAAGAGACCCAGTACTTC

length: 12
J: TRBJ2-7
V: TRBV11-2
D: -
CDR3: CASSLWEYEQYF
DNA: TGTGCCAGCAGCTTATGGGAGTACGAGCAGTACTTC

length: 15
J: TRBJ1-1
V: TRBV28
D: -
CDR3: CASSTPQPRVSEAFF
DNA: TGTGCCAGCAGTACACCTCAGCCCAGGGTTTCTGAAGCTTTCTTT

length: 17
J: TRBJ2-3
V: TRBV9
D: -
CDR3: CASSLLGGVSVTDTQYF
DNA: TGTGCCAGCAGCCTGCTGGGGGGAGTATCGGTTACAGATACGCAGTATTTT

length: 15
J: TRBJ2-1
V: TRBV6-5
D: -
CDR3: CASSPSPFSYNEQFF
DNA: TGTGCCAGCAGCCCAAGCCCCTTCTCCTACAATGAGCAGTTCTTC

length: 12
J: TRBJ2-2
V: TRBV29-1
D: -
CDR3: CSVVLTGGELFF
DNA: TGCAGCGTTGTCCTAACGGGCGGGGAGCTGTTTTTT

length: 14
J: TRBJ1-6
V: TRBV7-9
D: -
CDR3: CASSPRQEYSPLHF
DNA: TGTGCCAGCAGCCCTCGACAGGAATATTCACCCCTCCACTTT

length: 15
J: TRBJ2-7
V: TRBV19
D: TRBD1
CDR3: CASSLDGTGHREQYF
DNA: TGTGCCAGTAGTCTGGATGGGACAGGGCATAGGGAGCAGTACTTC

length: 15
J: TRBJ1-2
V: TRBV5-1
D: -
CDR3: CASSLGGEITYGYTF
DNA: TGCGCCAGCAGCTTGGGGGGAGAAATCACTTATGGCTACACCTTC

length: 15
J: TRBJ1-5
V: TRBV9
D: TRBD1
CDR3: CASSPGQGSGGSQHF
DNA: TGTGCCAGCAGCCCGGGACAGGGGTCGGGCGGTTCCCAGCATTTT

length: 13
J: TRBJ2-1
V: TRBV6-1
D: -
CDR3: CASSVGSHGEQFF
DNA: TGTGCCAGCAGTGTGGGGAGCCACGGTGAGCAGTTCTTC

length: 17
J: TRBJ2-1
V: TRBV4-1
D: TRBD2
CDR3: CASSQERLAEIYNEQFF
DNA: TGCGCCAGCAGCCAAGAACGACTAGCGGAGATCTACAATGAGCAGTTCTTC

length: 15
J: TRBJ2-5
V: TRBV5-1
D: -
CDR3: CASSSPMAVQETQYF
DNA: TGCGCCAGCAGCTCTCCCATGGCAGTACAAGAGACCCAGTACTTC

length: 11
J: TRBJ2-7
V: TRBV6-1
D: TRBD1
CDR3: CALTGAREQYF
DNA: TGTGCCTTGACAGGGGCACGGGAGCAGTACTTC

length: 15
J: TRBJ2-7
V: TRBV14
D: -
CDR3: CASSQGAGPSYEQYF
DNA: TGTGCCAGCAGCCAAGGGGCAGGGCCATCCTACGAGCAGTACTTC

length: 14
J: TRBJ2-7
V: TRBV7-8
D: -
CDR3: CASSLVGGFYEQYF
DNA: TGTGCCAGCAGCTTAGTCGGGGGATTCTACGAGCAGTACTTC

length: 14
J: TRBJ2-7
V: TRBV5-1
D: TRBD1
CDR3: CASSFGQGVYEQYF
DNA: TGCGCCAGCAGCTTTGGACAGGGTGTATACGAGCAGTACTTC

length: 13
J: TRBJ1-4
V: TRBV27
D: -
CDR3: CASSLSGGQGLFF
DNA: TGTGCCAGCAGTTTATCGGGGGGGCAAGGACTGTTTTTT

length: 15
J: TRBJ2-2
V: TRBV7-7
D: -
CDR3: CASSVPGTVGGELFF
DNA: TGTGCCAGCAGCGTCCCAGGGACTGTAGGCGGGGAGCTGTTTTTT

length: 15
J: TRBJ1-1
V: TRBV5-4
D: -
CDR3: CASSSDRNMNTEAFF
DNA: TGTGCCAGCAGCTCAGACAGGAACATGAACACTGAAGCTTTCTTT

length: 16
J: TRBJ1-1
V: TRBV7-2
D: -
CDR3: CASHRAGRGQNTEAFF
DNA: TGTGCCAGCCACCGTGCCGGCAGGGGACAGAACACTGAAGCTTTCTTT

length: 14
J: TRBJ1-4
V: TRBV5-6
D: -
CDR3: CASSARGANEKLFF
DNA: TGTGCCAGCAGCGCCCGAGGCGCTAATGAAAAACTGTTTTTT

length: 13
J: TRBJ1-1
V: TRBV30
D: -
CDR3: CAWRVGGDTEAFF
DNA: TGTGCCTGGAGAGTAGGGGGGGACACTGAAGCTTTCTTT

length: 14
J: TRBJ2-7
V: TRBV6-5
D: -
CDR3: CASRMLGGSYEQYF
DNA: TGTGCCAGCAGAATGCTAGGGGGCTCCTACGAGCAGTACTTC

length: 14
J: TRBJ2-7
V: TRBV29-1
D: -
CDR3: CSVVGGPFAYEQYF
DNA: TGCAGCGTTGTGGGGGGTCCCTTTGCCTACGAGCAGTACTTC

length: 15
J: TRBJ1-5
V: TRBV6-5
D: -
CDR3: CASSYSWQGNQPQHF
DNA: TGTGCCAGCAGTTACTCTTGGCAAGGCAATCAGCCCCAGCATTTT

length: 14
J: TRBJ1-1
V: TRBV5-1
D: TRBD1
CDR3: CASSRDSRNTEAFF
DNA: TGCGCCAGCAGTAGGGACAGCAGGAACACTGAAGCTTTCTTT

length: 20
J: TRBJ2-1
V: TRBV19
D: TRBD2
CDR3: CASSIPPGLAGGSSYNEQFF
DNA: TGTGCCAGTAGCATCCCCCCGGGACTAGCGGGGGGGAGCTCCTACAATGAGCAGTTCTTC

length: 15
J: TRBJ1-6
V: TRBV4-2
D: -
CDR3: CASSQDPLSGSPLHF
DNA: TGTGCCAGCAGCCAAGATCCCTTATCGGGATCACCCCTCCACTTT

length: 16
J: TRBJ1-5
V: TRBV18
D: TRBD1
CDR3: CASSQETGALGQPQHF
DNA: TGTGCCAGCTCACAGGAGACAGGGGCTTTAGGACAGCCCCAGCATTTT

length: 16
J: TRBJ1-1
V: TRBV25-1
D: -
CDR3: CASRGPGLAVDTEAFF
DNA: TGTGCCAGCAGGGGTCCAGGGTTAGCTGTGGACACTGAAGCTTTCTTT

length: 15
J: TRBJ2-1
V: TRBV5-1
D: -
CDR3: CASSQLTGIGNEQFF
DNA: TGCGCCAGCAGCCAGCTGACCGGGATCGGAAATGAGCAGTTCTTC

length: 13
J: TRBJ1-1
V: TRBV19
D: -
CDR3: CATTRTPRTEAFF
DNA: TGTGCCACCACTAGGACTCCGAGGACTGAAGCTTTCTTT

length: 13
J: TRBJ2-7
V: TRBV19
D: -
CDR3: CASSIGTTNEQYF
DNA: TGTGCCAGTAGTATAGGGACTACCAACGAGCAGTACTTC

length: 16
J: TRBJ1-5
V: TRBV19
D: TRBD1
CDR3: CASSPRDRGEGQPQHF
DNA: TGTGCCAGTAGTCCGCGAGACAGGGGAGAGGGTCAGCCCCAGCATTTT

length: 11
J: TRBJ1-2
V: TRBV19
D: -
CDR3: CASTYSYGYTF
DNA: TGTGCCAGTACCTACAGCTATGGCTACACCTTC

length: 11
J: TRBJ1-2
V: TRBV5-8
D: -
CDR3: CASSLALGYTF
DNA: TGTGCCAGCAGTTTGGCCTTGGGCTACACCTTC

length: 11
J: TRBJ1-1
V: TRBV5-6
D: -
CDR3: CASSLGAIAFF
DNA: TGTGCCAGCAGCTTAGGGGCGATAGCTTTCTTT

length: 14
J: TRBJ2-7
V: TRBV18
D: TRBD1
CDR3: CASSPGTGAYEQYF
DNA: TGTGCCAGCTCACCGGGGACAGGGGCCTACGAGCAGTACTTC

length: 13
J: TRBJ1-6
V: TRBV5-8
D: -
CDR3: CASSLHRDSPLHF
DNA: TGTGCCAGCAGCTTGCACAGGGATTCACCCCTCCACTTT

length: 13
J: TRBJ2-7
V: TRBV19
D: -
CDR3: CASSADSTYEQYF
DNA: TGTGCCAGTAGTGCGGACTCCACCTACGAGCAGTACTTC

length: 18
J: TRBJ2-5
V: TRBV5-1
D: TRBD2
CDR3: CASSPGYGWVAGAETQYF
DNA: TGCGCCAGCAGCCCTGGGTACGGGTGGGTAGCGGGAGCGGAGACCCAGTACTTC

length: 16
J: TRBJ2-5
V: TRBV7-6
D: TRBD2
CDR3: CASSLGASGTAETQYF
DNA: TGTGCCAGCAGCTTAGGTGCTAGCGGGACGGCTGAGACCCAGTACTTC

length: 15
J: TRBJ2-1
V: TRBV4-2
D: TRBD1
CDR3: CASSQGGTGDNEQFF
DNA: TGTGCCAGCAGCCAAGGCGGGACAGGGGACAATGAGCAGTTCTTC

length: 14
J: TRBJ2-1
V: TRBV27
D: -
CDR3: CASSLRRGYNEQFF
DNA: TGTGCCAGCAGTTTACGGCGGGGATACAATGAGCAGTTCTTC

length: 15
J: TRBJ2-5
V: TRBV5-1
D: -
CDR3: CASSLEGTPPETQYF
DNA: TGCGCCAGCAGCTTGGAAGGGACTCCTCCTGAGACCCAGTACTTC

length: 15
J: TRBJ2-7
V: TRBV6-1
D: TRBD2
CDR3: CASSEAGGIAHEQYF
DNA: TGTGCCAGCAGTGAAGCGGGAGGGATCGCCCACGAGCAGTACTTC

length: 18
J: TRBJ2-3
V: TRBV18
D: TRBD2
CDR3: CASSHRRLAGVGTDTQYF
DNA: TGTGCCAGCTCACACCGGAGACTAGCGGGAGTAGGGACAGATACGCAGTATTTT

length: 14
J: TRBJ2-7
V: TRBV27
D: -
CDR3: CASSLQAGGFEQYF
DNA: TGTGCCAGCAGTTTACAGGCCGGAGGGTTCGAGCAGTACTTC

length: 15
J: TRBJ1-2
V: TRBV30
D: TRBD1
CDR3: CAWSGLYDRGRGYTF
DNA: TGTGCCTGGAGTGGATTGTACGACAGGGGTAGGGGCTACACCTTC

length: 16
J: TRBJ2-4
V: TRBV6-6
D: -
CDR3: CASTPEGGFAKNIQYF
DNA: TGTGCCAGCACCCCAGAGGGCGGTTTCGCCAAAAACATTCAGTACTTC

length: 16
J: TRBJ1-2
V: TRBV9
D: -
CDR3: CASSVGVQTDYYGYTF
DNA: TGTGCCAGCAGCGTAGGCGTACAGACGGATTACTATGGCTACACCTTC

length: 16
J: TRBJ1-2
V: TRBV19
D: TRBD1
CDR3: CASTTHEGAANYGYTF
DNA: TGTGCCAGTACTACTCACGAGGGGGCAGCTAACTATGGCTACACCTTC

length: 15
J: TRBJ2-2
V: TRBV19
D: -
CDR3: CASSSQAGGTGELFF
DNA: TGTGCCAGTAGTTCCCAGGCCGGGGGCACCGGGGAGCTGTTTTTT